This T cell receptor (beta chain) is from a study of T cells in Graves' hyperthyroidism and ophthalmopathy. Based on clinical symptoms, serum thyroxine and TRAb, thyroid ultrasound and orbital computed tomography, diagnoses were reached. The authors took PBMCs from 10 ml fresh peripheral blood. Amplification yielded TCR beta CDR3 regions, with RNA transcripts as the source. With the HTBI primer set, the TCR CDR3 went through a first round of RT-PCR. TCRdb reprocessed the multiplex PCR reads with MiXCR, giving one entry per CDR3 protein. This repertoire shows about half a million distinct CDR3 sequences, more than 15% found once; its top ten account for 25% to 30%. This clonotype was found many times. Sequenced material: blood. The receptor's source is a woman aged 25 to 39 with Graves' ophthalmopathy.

The CDR3 coding sequence is TGTGCCAGCAGTCCCTCAGCGGGAGGGCCGACAGATACGCAGTATTTT. Protein sequence: CASSPSAGGPTDTQYF. The chain is built from TRBV27 and TRBJ2-3; 10 bases match TRBD2. CDR3 length: 16 residues. With V trimmed by 5 bases and J by 3 bases, 8 bases remained unmatched. Germline values: CDR1 MNHEY, CDR2 SMNVEV (reference sequence).